In this sample, the clone carrying this TCR beta chain turned up a few times. No antigen is known for it. V lost 5 bases, J lost 5 bases, and 19 bases lay in between. This CDR3 is built from 16 residues. Germline lookup yields CDR1 SGHTA and CDR2 FQGNSA. This sample is part of a study of cytomegalovirus exposure and HLA in healthy donors. General study results and limits: The sole available immune exposure information was CMV serostatus. Confirmation was obtained in vitro that three CMV-associated chains are specific for CMV antigens.

With 60 Vbeta and 13 Jbeta primers, the PCR was carried out. Libraries were prepared by immunoSEQ multiplex PCR; TCRdb keeps only in-frame clonotypes and omits some of them. The sample lists 140,000 or so clones, less than 10% occurring once. This clonotype was obtained from a male donor in good health and CMV-seronegative. Material: PBMCs. The chain is built from TRBV7-2 and TRBJ1-5, with D possibly TRBD1 on 5 matching bases. CDR3 nucleotide sequence: TGTGCCAGCAGCCTTCAAGGACCCAGGGCGGATCAGCCCCAGCATTTT. Translation gives CASSLQGPRADQPQHF.